This entry lists 31 T cell receptor beta chains sequenced from one sample in a study of cytomegalovirus exposure and HLA in healthy donors. The study ran its PCR with 60 Vbeta and 13 Jbeta primers. The repertoire was sequenced with immunoSEQ multiplex PCR; TCRdb's copy has only in-frame clones and lacks some. The data show some 150,000 clones, about 80% seen once. Material: PBMCs. These receptors originate from a woman aged 45-60 years in good health and CMV-seropositive.

The chain joins TRBV4-1 to TRBJ2-7, with D unresolved. The CDR3 length is 13 residues. Germline loops: CDR1 MGHRA, CDR2 YSYEKL. With 1 base removed from V and 5 bases from J, the gap between germline ends came to 9 bases. The CDR3 loop reads CASSQAEWNEQYF. CDR3 sequence (DNA): TGCGCCAGCAGCCAAGCGGAGTGGAACGAGCAGTACTTC.

This sequence joins TRBV7-9 and TRBJ1-2, with D unresolved. The V end lost 1 base, the J end lost 0 bases, and 9 bases lay between the germline ends. The CDR3 is 15 residues long. In germline, CDR1 is SEHNR, CDR2 FQNEAQ (reference sequence). CDR3 sequence: CASSLDSMANYGYTF. DNA for the CDR3: TGTGCCAGCAGCTTAGATTCTATGGCTAACTATGGCTACACCTTC.

The sample holds one count of this clone. The chain recombines TRBV4-3 with TRBJ2-3; TRBD2 matches 12 bases. The CDR3 covers 17 residues. Germline CDR1 is LGHNA and CDR2 is YSLEER. V lost 2 bases to trimming and J lost 0 bases; unmatched junction nucleotides: 3. This chain's CDR3 is CASSQSLAGGSTDTQYF. The DNA of the CDR3 is TGCGCCAGCAGCCAATCACTAGCGGGGGGAAGCACAGATACGCAGTATTTT.

V and J are TRBV5-1 and TRBJ2-3, with D unclear. The CDR3 is 15 residues long. Germline lookup yields CDR1 SGHRS and CDR2 YFSETQ. V shed 5 bases and J shed 0 bases, with 13 bases lying between them. CDR3 nucleotides: TGCGCCAGCAGATCGCAGGCTTCAAGCACAGATACGCAGTATTTT. It is translated as CASRSQASSTDTQYF.

The rearrangement links TRBV10-1 to TRBJ2-7, with 9 bases matching TRBD1. J lost 4 bases, V lost 6 bases, and 10 bases had no gene match. Germline-derived CDR1 and CDR2 are WNHNN and SYGVQD (reference sequence). The CDR3 length is 15 residues. The CDR3, as DNA: TGCGCCAGCAGCGCCGGGACAGGGACCGTTTACGAGCAGTACTTC. Translation: CASSAGTGTVYEQYF.

The chain couples TRBV5-1 to TRBJ2-3; 10 bases agree with TRBD2. CDR3 length equals 16 residues. Germline V gene lookup returns CDR1 SGHRS and CDR2 YFSETQ. V gave up 4 bases and J gave up 9 bases; unmatched junction bases: 14. CDR3 DNA: TGCGCCAGCAGCGGGTCTAGCGGGGGTTTTTTAAAAACGCAGTATTTT. Translation: CASSGSSGGFLKTQYF.

Only one count was recorded for this clone. The rearrangement links TRBV7-9 to TRBJ1-2; 8 bases match TRBD1. J was trimmed by 4 bases and V by 4 bases; bases with no gene match: 5. Germline CDR1 and CDR2: SEHNR and FQNEAQ (reference sequence). The CDR3 is 14 residues long. For the CDR3, the DNA is TGTGCCAGCAGCTCAGGACAGGGTAGCTATGGCTACACCTTC. Amino acid sequence: CASSSGQGSYGYTF.

The chain links TRBV5-4 to TRBJ2-7, with 7 bases identical to TRBD1. The CDR3 has 15 residues. Germline loops: CDR1 SGHNT, CDR2 YYREEE (reference sequence). Trimming took 0 bases from V and 3 from J; bases not matched to a gene: 6. The CDR3 bases are TGTGCCAGCAGCTTGGGGGGACAGCCTAGCTACGAGCAGTACTTC. It translates to CASSLGGQPSYEQYF.

The rearrangement uses TRBV5-1 and TRBJ1-2; maybe TRBD1 (5 bases). Germline V gene data show CDR1 as SGHRS and CDR2 as YFSETQ. The V and J ends lost 5 bases and 0 bases respectively, with 17 bases between them. This CDR3 contains 16 residues. The CDR3 sequence is CASRPGKGSANYGYTF. The CDR3 DNA is TGCGCCAGCAGACCAGGGAAAGGGTCAGCTAACTATGGCTACACCTTC.

The chain employs TRBV29-1 and TRBJ2-7; 9 bases match TRBD1. The germline gives CDR1 SQVTM, CDR2 ANQGSEA. Trimming cost V 5 bases and J 6 bases; bases outside gene matches: 8. The CDR3 is 13 residues long. The CDR3 sequence: CSVKGQGAGEQYF. The CDR3 DNA reads as TGCAGCGTTAAGGGACAGGGAGCGGGCGAGCAGTACTTC.

The chain is built from TRBV11-2 and TRBJ2-1, with a tentative D call TRBD1 (5 bases). The CDR3 sequence is 17 residues long. V lost 3 bases to trimming and J lost 0 bases, with 15 bases between them. Germline CDR1 and CDR2: SGHAT and FQNNGV. In DNA form, the CDR3 reads TGTGCCAGCAGCTTTCCGCAAGGGGCCGGCTCCTACAATGAGCAGTTCTTC. Its protein is CASSFPQGAGSYNEQFF.

CDR3 amino acids: CASSLEQGATYEQYF. CDR3 DNA: TGTGCCAGCAGCTTAGAGCAGGGGGCTACCTACGAGCAGTACTTC. The rearrangement joins TRBV7-2 to TRBJ2-7; 8 bases align to TRBD1. Germline V gene data show CDR1 as SGHTA and CDR2 as FQGNSA. V lost 1 base and J lost 2; bases outside the gene matches: 4. The CDR3 runs 15 residues. Full variable domain (missing parts from reference TRBV7-2 and TRBJ2-7): GAGVSQSPSNKVTEKGKDVELRCDPISGHTALYWYRQSLGQGLEFLIYFQGNSAPDKSGLPSDRFSAERTGGSVSTLTIQRTQQEDSAVYLCASSLEQGATYEQYFGPGTRLTVT.

V and J are TRBV4-1 and TRBJ2-7; 7 bases fit TRBD1. Germline-derived CDR1 and CDR2 are MGHRA and YSYEKL. The CDR3 runs to 13 residues. V lost 4 bases to trimming and J lost 4 bases; unmatched junction nucleotides: 4. The CDR3 spells CASSPTGAYEQYF. DNA for the CDR3: TGCGCCAGCAGCCCCACAGGGGCTTACGAGCAGTACTTC.

This rearrangement joins TRBV5-4 to TRBJ2-7; perhaps TRBD1 as D (6 bases). The CDR3 is 16 residues long. Germline V gene sequence: CDR1 SGHNT, CDR2 YYREEE (reference sequence). Trimming pared 2 bases from V and 4 bases from J, leaving 19 bases between. CDR3 region: CASSLYGGDKGYEQYF. The CDR3 DNA reads TGTGCCAGCAGCTTATACGGTGGGGACAAAGGATACGAGCAGTACTTC. Filled out from reference TRBV5-4 and TRBJ2-7, the complete variable domain reads ETGVTQSPTHLIKTRGQQVTLRCSSQSGHNTVSWYQQALGQGPQFIFQYYREEENGRGNFPPRFSGLQFPNYSSELNVNALELDDSALYLCASSLYGGDKGYEQYFGPGTRLTVT.

The chain carries TRBV14 and TRBJ2-3; 7 bases match TRBD1. The V gene end was trimmed by 4 bases and the J gene end by 1 base; junction bases not matched to a gene: 20. The CDR3 sequence is 20 residues long. Germline CDR1 reads SGHDN; CDR2 reads FVKESK. The CDR3 here is CASSPRGGRGRRARTDTQYF. CDR3 DNA: TGTGCCAGCAGCCCGCGAGGGGGCAGGGGTAGAAGGGCCCGCACAGATACGCAGTATTTT.

The chain employs TRBV5-6 and TRBJ2-1; 16 bases agree with TRBD2. V lost 5 bases and J lost 8; bases outside the gene matches: 13. CDR3 length: 18 amino acids. Looked up from germline, CDR1 is SGHDT and CDR2 is YYEEEE. CDR3 loop: CASRPGLAGGPSSDEQFF. Written as DNA, the CDR3 is TGTGCCAGCAGGCCGGGACTAGCGGGGGGGCCCTCTTCGGATGAGCAGTTCTTC.

This rearrangement joins TRBV5-1 to TRBJ2-7; 7 positions agree with TRBD1. J was trimmed by 0 bases and V by 4 bases; bases with no gene match: 4. Germline loops: CDR1 SGHRS, CDR2 YFSETQ. CDR3 size: 14 residues. The CDR3 loop reads CASSQTGLSYEQYF. The CDR3 region has the DNA TGCGCCAGCAGCCAGACAGGGCTCTCCTACGAGCAGTACTTC.

The V gene is TRBV12-5, the J gene TRBJ2-7; D possibly corresponds to TRBD1 (6 bases). V lost 5 bases and J 1 base, leaving 15 bases between the germline ends. The CDR3 length is 15 residues. Germline CDR1 is LGHNT and CDR2 is FRNRAP. The CDR3, as DNA: TGTGCTAGTGGTACCCAGGGGCGGGTATCCTACGAGCAGTACTTC. Encoded protein: CASGTQGRVSYEQYF.

The table lists this clone with a few counts. The CDR3 spells CASSPQPGAYEQYF. The DNA for the CDR3 is TGTGCCAGCTCACCACAACCAGGGGCCTACGAGCAGTACTTC. This chain uses TRBV18 with TRBJ2-7, with D possibly being TRBD1 (6 bases). CDR3 length: 14 amino acids. Trimming took off 1 base at V and 2 bases at J, with 9 bases between the two ends. CDR1 and CDR2 (germline): KGHSH, LQKENI.

The chain is built from TRBV6-5 and TRBJ2-3; TRBD1 matches 7 bases. CDR1 is MNHEY, CDR2 SVGAGI, per germline. The CDR3 covers 14 residues. Germline trimming cut 6 bases from V and 0 bases from J; bases unmatched to any gene: 3. The CDR3 DNA follows: TGTGCCAGCAGCTACAGGGGTAGCACAGATACGCAGTATTTT. Its translation is CASSYRGSTDTQYF.

The chain has TRBV6-1 and TRBJ2-1, with D hard to call. CDR1 is MNHNS and CDR2 is SASEGT in the germline V gene. Trimming left V 4 bases short and J 0 bases short, with 7 bases between. The CDR3 contains 14 residues. The CDR3 reads CASSGSSSYNEQFF. The CDR3 region has the DNA TGTGCCAGCAGTGGGAGTAGCTCCTACAATGAGCAGTTCTTC.

This clone was recorded only once. The chain recombines TRBV29-1 with TRBJ1-1; no firm D call. Germline CDR1 is SQVTM and CDR2 is ANQGSEA. The CDR3 sequence is 13 residues long. V was cut by 1 base and J by 1 base, with 7 bases left in between. The CDR3 here is CSVEGEENTEAFF. Written as DNA, the CDR3 is TGCAGCGTTGAAGGGGAGGAGAACACTGAAGCTTTCTTT.

This clone occurred a few times. The V and J genes are TRBV10-3 and TRBJ2-6, with 8 bases identical to TRBD1. With V trimmed by 4 bases and J by 1 base, 3 bases remained unmatched. The CDR3 is 16 residues long. Germline lookup yields CDR1 ENHRY and CDR2 SYGVKD. The CDR3 region is CAISARTGSGANVLTF. Written as DNA, the CDR3 is TGTGCCATCAGTGCGAGGACAGGGTCTGGGGCCAACGTCCTGACTTTC.

The chain links TRBV7-2 to TRBJ2-7; TRBD1 matches at 10 bases. V trimming: 7 bases; J trimming: 0 bases; junction bases outside the gene matches: 12. Germline CDR1 and CDR2: SGHTA and FQGNSA. CDR3 length: 17 residues. The CDR3 nucleotides are TGTGCCAGCACCGACGAGACAGGGGGCATGAGCTCCTACGAGCAGTACTTC. Translating it yields CASTDETGGMSSYEQYF.

The genes are TRBV2 and TRBJ1-6, with D maybe TRBD1 (5 bases). V was clipped by 0 bases and J by 11 bases, with 14 bases between them. Germline V gene sequence: CDR1 SNHLY, CDR2 FYNNEI. This CDR3 region has 15 residues. CDR3 DNA: TGTGCCAGCAGTGAAGCGGGGCAGGGCCTGGCACCCCTCCACTTT. Its protein is CASSEAGQGLAPLHF.

This clone was recorded once. The chain has TRBV2 and TRBJ2-5, with 8 bases lining up with TRBD1. The DNA end is a closer match to TRBJ2-7, so the J assignment may be wrong. This CDR3 has 15 amino acids. Germline V gives CDR1 SNHLY, CDR2 FYNNEI. CDR3 amino acids: CASSEYWTGTYEQYF. The CDR3 DNA is TGTGCCAGCAGTGAATACTGGACAGGGACTTACGAGCAGTACTTC.

The V gene is TRBV27, the J gene TRBJ2-3, with D perhaps TRBD1 (6 bases). Germline CDR1 is MNHEY and CDR2 is SMNVEV (reference sequence). V lost 6 bases and J lost 6, with 19 bases in between. This CDR3 spans 15 amino acids. CDR3 region: CASRKIQGLEDTQYF. CDR3 DNA: TGTGCCAGCAGGAAAATACAGGGTCTTGAGGATACGCAGTATTTT.

This clone was recorded once. The chain joins TRBV7-7 to TRBJ2-7; D is undetermined. The CDR3 loop spans 13 amino acids. Germline V gene sequence: CDR1 SSHAT, CDR2 FNYEAQ (reference sequence). Trimming removed 7 bases at V and 1 base at J, with 11 bases between. As DNA, the CDR3 is TGTGCCAGCATCCTATCCGGGTCCTACGAGCAGTACTTC. Its protein product is CASILSGSYEQYF.

This clone was counted only a few times. The rearrangement joins TRBV5-4 to TRBJ1-2; 8 bases map to TRBD1. From germline, CDR1 is SGHNT and CDR2 YYREEE (reference sequence). Losses at the gene ends were 4 bases for V and 0 bases for J; bases not matched to a gene: 2. The CDR3 covers 14 residues. The CDR3, as DNA: TGTGCCAGCAGCCGACAGGGGACTAACTATGGCTACACCTTC. Translating it yields CASSRQGTNYGYTF. Full variable domain (outside the CDR3, taken from reference TRBV5-4 and TRBJ1-2): ETGVTQSPTHLIKTRGQQVTLRCSSQSGHNTVSWYQQALGQGPQFIFQYYREEENGRGNFPPRFSGLQFPNYSSELNVNALELDDSALYLCASSRQGTNYGYTFGSGTRLTVV.

J is TRBJ1-5 and V is TRBV10-2; 8 bases align to TRBD1. The CDR3 has 15 amino acids. J lost 7 bases, V lost 7 bases, and 12 bases had no gene match. CDR1 is WSHSY and CDR2 is SAAADI in the germline V gene. CDR3 coding DNA: TGCGCCAGCAAAATGAACGGACAGGGTTCGCAGCCCCAGCATTTT. Its protein product is CASKMNGQGSQPQHF.

A single count supports this clone. The chain uses TRBV4-3 and TRBJ2-1, with 10 bases matching TRBD2. The CDR3 has 15 residues. Losses at the gene ends were 4 bases for V and 6 bases for J; bases not matched to a gene: 6. Germline V gives CDR1 LGHNA, CDR2 YSLEER. The CDR3 DNA sequence: TGCGCCAGCAGCCCGACTAGCGGGTTCCCCAATGAGCAGTTCTTC. Its protein is CASSPTSGFPNEQFF.